Listed here is a single T cell receptor beta chain. These data originate in a study of OX40 agonist ivuxolimab in advanced cancers. In the study overall: The patients received agonistic anti-OX40 (CD134) antibody ivuxolimab.

Data came from immunoSEQ multiplex PCR; TCRdb stores just in-frame clones and leaves some out. The table has tens of thousands of clones, more than 90% seen once. This CDR3 spans 16 amino acids. The germline V and J ends were trimmed by 0 bases and 0 bases, with 11 bases remaining between them. Germline lookup yields CDR1 MGHRA and CDR2 YSYEKL. At baseline, cycle 4 day 1, and cycle 7 day 1, blood was sampled. This sample comprised CD4+ or CD8+ T cells sorted from blood, obtained in a trial of the OX40 agonist ivuxolimab. The clonotype was recovered from an adult with an advanced solid tumor such as melanoma, head and neck, liver or kidney cancer. This sequence joins TRBV4-1 and TRBJ1-1; D gene unclear. The CDR3 loop reads CASSQENGPVNTEAFF. The CDR3 bases are TGCGCCAGCAGCCAAGAGAACGGACCCGTGAACACTGAAGCTTTCTTT.